Listed below are T cell receptor beta chains from one sample, sequenced in a study of blood T cell repertoires in COVID-19. Profiled with immunoSEQ multiplex PCR; TCRdb holds only in-frame clones, not every one. The sample lists fewer than 300,000 clones; about 93% were seen once. Sample: PBMCs or T cells enriched from blood (not recorded which). The source of these receptors is a woman aged 25 to 45 who had recovered from COVID-19. Both conserved end residues are part of each CDR3. The order of the fields is J gene, V gene, clone size, D gene, CDR3 protein, CDR3 DNA. D genes are given only for firm matches. Only some rows state a clone size, as once, few, many or a class for expanded clones.

j_call: TRBJ2-5
v_call: TRBV7-6
clone_size: NA
d_call: TRBD2
cdr3_aa: CASNAGLAEETQYF
cdr3_nt: TGTGCCAGCAACGCAGGACTAGCGGAAGAGACCCAGTACTTC

j_call: TRBJ2-1
v_call: TRBV28
clone_size: once
d_call: TRBD2
cdr3_aa: CASSQTSEGYNEQFF
cdr3_nt: TGTGCCAGCAGCCAGACTAGCGAGGGGTACAATGAGCAGTTCTTC

j_call: TRBJ2-2
v_call: TRBV19
clone_size: once
d_call: TRBD1
cdr3_aa: CASSIDPGTANTGELFF
cdr3_nt: TGTGCCAGTAGTATAGATCCTGGGACAGCGAACACCGGGGAGCTGTTTTTT

j_call: TRBJ2-5
v_call: TRBV6-1
clone_size: NA
d_call: TRBD2
cdr3_aa: CASSVAGGRQETQYF
cdr3_nt: TGTGCCAGCAGTGTAGCGGGAGGGAGGCAAGAGACCCAGTACTTC

j_call: TRBJ2-7
v_call: TRBV28
clone_size: NA
d_call: TRBD2
cdr3_aa: CASRREGGREDEQYF
cdr3_nt: TGTGCCAGCCGGCGGGAGGGGGGCCGAGAAGACGAGCAGTACTTC

j_call: TRBJ2-5
v_call: TRBV4-1
clone_size: NA
d_call: TRBD2
cdr3_aa: CASSRLAEEETQYF
cdr3_nt: TGCGCCAGCAGCCGACTAGCGGAGGAAGAGACCCAGTACTTC

j_call: TRBJ1-1
v_call: TRBV5-1
clone_size: NA
d_call: TRBD1
cdr3_aa: CASSLRVEGAAFF
cdr3_nt: TGCGCCAGCAGCTTGCGTGTAGAGGGGGCAGCTTTCTTT

j_call: TRBJ1-5
v_call: TRBV7-9
clone_size: NA
d_call: NA
cdr3_aa: CASSPQYNQPQHF
cdr3_nt: TGTGCCAGCAGCCCACAGTACAATCAGCCCCAGCATTTT

j_call: TRBJ2-7
v_call: TRBV30
clone_size: NA
d_call: TRBD2
cdr3_aa: CAWTSGRAQYF
cdr3_nt: TGTGCCTGGACTAGCGGGAGGGCTCAGTACTTC

j_call: TRBJ1-6
v_call: TRBV27
clone_size: NA
d_call: NA
cdr3_aa: CASSLAIRDSPLHF
cdr3_nt: TGTGCCAGCAGTTTAGCGATCCGGGATTCACCCCTCCACTTT

j_call: TRBJ1-1
v_call: TRBV12-5
clone_size: NA
d_call: TRBD1
cdr3_aa: CASGLEGQGAEAFF
cdr3_nt: TGTGCTAGTGGTTTGGAAGGACAGGGGGCTGAAGCTTTCTTT

j_call: TRBJ2-7
v_call: TRBV28
clone_size: NA
d_call: NA
cdr3_aa: CASSLVGQAPYEQYF
cdr3_nt: TGTGCCAGCAGTTTAGTTGGGCAGGCACCCTACGAGCAGTACTTC

j_call: TRBJ2-3
v_call: TRBV24-1
clone_size: NA
d_call: TRBD1
cdr3_aa: CASDPGTGADTQYF
cdr3_nt: TGTGCCTCCGATCCGGGGACAGGCGCAGATACGCAGTATTTT

j_call: TRBJ2-2
v_call: TRBV24-1
clone_size: NA
d_call: NA
cdr3_aa: CATSDLVGRTGELFF
cdr3_nt: TGTGCCACCAGTGATTTGGTGGGGCGAACCGGGGAGCTGTTTTTT

j_call: TRBJ2-6
v_call: TRBV9
clone_size: NA
d_call: TRBD1
cdr3_aa: CASSEPGQGLTGANVLTF
cdr3_nt: TGTGCCAGCAGCGAACCGGGACAGGGTTTAACTGGGGCCAACGTCCTGACTTTC

j_call: TRBJ1-5
v_call: TRBV18
clone_size: NA
d_call: NA
cdr3_aa: CASSPLGTNSNQPQHF
cdr3_nt: TGTGCCAGCTCACCACTCGGGACAAATAGCAATCAGCCCCAGCATTTT

j_call: TRBJ2-3
v_call: TRBV4-2
clone_size: NA
d_call: NA
cdr3_aa: CASRPGNTDTQYF
cdr3_nt: TGTGCCAGCAGGCCAGGGAACACAGATACGCAGTATTTT

j_call: TRBJ1-5
v_call: TRBV30
clone_size: NA
d_call: TRBD1
cdr3_aa: CAWSVWGQGSNQPQHF
cdr3_nt: TGTGCCTGGAGCGTATGGGGACAGGGTAGCAATCAGCCCCAGCATTTT

j_call: TRBJ2-7
v_call: TRBV19
clone_size: few
d_call: NA
cdr3_aa: CASSLDRHYEQYF
cdr3_nt: TGTGCCAGTAGTCTCGACAGGCACTACGAGCAGTACTTC

j_call: TRBJ1-1
v_call: TRBV7-3
clone_size: once
d_call: TRBD1
cdr3_aa: CASSTTDRGNTEAFF
cdr3_nt: TGTGCCAGCAGCACAACGGACAGGGGGAACACTGAAGCTTTCTTT

j_call: TRBJ2-7
v_call: TRBV7-9
clone_size: NA
d_call: TRBD2
cdr3_aa: CASSPRGSGKGFYEQYF
cdr3_nt: TGTGCCAGCAGCCCCCGGGGCAGCGGGAAAGGTTTCTACGAGCAGTACTTC

j_call: TRBJ1-5
v_call: TRBV19
clone_size: NA
d_call: NA
cdr3_aa: CASSPATTLKANQPQHF
cdr3_nt: TGTGCCAGTAGTCCGGCCACGACACTCAAGGCCAATCAGCCCCAGCATTTT

j_call: TRBJ1-2
v_call: TRBV5-6
clone_size: NA
d_call: NA
cdr3_aa: CASSLELRNGYTF
cdr3_nt: TGTGCCAGCAGCTTGGAATTGCGGAATGGCTACACCTTC

j_call: TRBJ2-1
v_call: TRBV14
clone_size: many
d_call: NA
cdr3_aa: CASSQEGDKSYNEQFF
cdr3_nt: TGTGCCAGCAGCCAAGAGGGAGACAAGAGCTACAATGAGCAGTTCTTC

j_call: TRBJ2-3
v_call: TRBV2
clone_size: NA
d_call: TRBD2
cdr3_aa: CASLLTGREGADTQYF
cdr3_nt: TGTGCCAGCCTCCTCACGGGGCGGGAGGGGGCAGATACGCAGTATTTT

j_call: TRBJ2-1
v_call: TRBV4-2
clone_size: NA
d_call: TRBD2
cdr3_aa: CASSPMTSGSSYNEQFF
cdr3_nt: TGTGCCAGCAGCCCGATGACTAGCGGAAGCTCCTACAATGAGCAGTTCTTC

j_call: TRBJ2-7
v_call: TRBV2
clone_size: NA
d_call: NA
cdr3_aa: CASSEGELSYEQYF
cdr3_nt: TGTGCCAGCAGTGAAGGTGAACTATCCTACGAGCAGTACTTC

j_call: TRBJ2-1
v_call: TRBV19
clone_size: NA
d_call: TRBD2
cdr3_aa: CASTSRTSGSNEQFF
cdr3_nt: TGTGCCAGTACTTCCCGGACTAGCGGGAGCAATGAGCAGTTCTTC

j_call: TRBJ2-7
v_call: TRBV19
clone_size: NA
d_call: TRBD1
cdr3_aa: CASSARLRQGAYEQYF
cdr3_nt: TGTGCCAGTAGTGCGCGTCTGAGACAGGGGGCCTACGAGCAGTACTTC

j_call: TRBJ1-2
v_call: TRBV6-5
clone_size: NA
d_call: NA
cdr3_aa: CASTTGGTTNYGYTF
cdr3_nt: TGTGCCAGCACCACAGGTGGGACAACTAACTATGGCTACACCTTC

j_call: TRBJ1-3
v_call: TRBV5-1
clone_size: NA
d_call: TRBD1
cdr3_aa: CASSLAGQDSGNTIYF
cdr3_nt: TGCGCCAGCAGCTTGGCCGGACAGGACTCTGGAAACACCATATATTTT

j_call: TRBJ1-2
v_call: TRBV29-1
clone_size: NA
d_call: TRBD1
cdr3_aa: CSVDTGGRGSF
cdr3_nt: TGCAGCGTTGACACTGGGGGCAGGGGGTCCTTC

j_call: TRBJ2-1
v_call: TRBV5-6
clone_size: NA
d_call: NA
cdr3_aa: CASSYTGFPGNEQFF
cdr3_nt: TGTGCCAGCAGCTATACAGGGTTTCCCGGTAATGAGCAGTTCTTC

j_call: TRBJ1-5
v_call: TRBV24-1
clone_size: NA
d_call: NA
cdr3_aa: CATSDSFSNQPQHF
cdr3_nt: TGTGCCACCAGCGACAGCTTTAGCAATCAGCCCCAGCATTTT

j_call: TRBJ1-1
v_call: TRBV30
clone_size: once
d_call: TRBD1
cdr3_aa: CAWSGTGFPAFF
cdr3_nt: TGTGCCTGGAGTGGGACAGGCTTCCCAGCTTTCTTT

j_call: TRBJ2-1
v_call: TRBV10-3
clone_size: NA
d_call: NA
cdr3_aa: CAISELKPLSSYNEQFF
cdr3_nt: TGTGCCATCAGTGAGTTAAAACCCCTAAGCTCCTACAATGAGCAGTTCTTC

j_call: TRBJ1-2
v_call: TRBV7-9
clone_size: NA
d_call: NA
cdr3_aa: CASSWGVYGYTF
cdr3_nt: TGTGCCAGCAGCTGGGGGGTGTATGGCTACACCTTC

j_call: TRBJ1-4
v_call: TRBV27
clone_size: NA
d_call: NA
cdr3_aa: CASSRGRLGEKLFF
cdr3_nt: TGTGCCAGCAGCCGTGGCCGCCTCGGGGAAAAACTGTTTTTT

j_call: TRBJ2-2
v_call: TRBV18
clone_size: NA
d_call: NA
cdr3_aa: CASSLAPNTGELFF
cdr3_nt: TGTGCCAGCTCACTAGCACCGAACACCGGGGAGCTGTTTTTT

j_call: TRBJ2-6
v_call: TRBV19
clone_size: NA
d_call: TRBD2
cdr3_aa: CASSIAAGAGANVLTF
cdr3_nt: TGTGCCAGTAGTATCGCAGCGGGGGCTGGGGCCAACGTCCTGACTTTC

j_call: TRBJ1-1
v_call: TRBV7-6
clone_size: NA
d_call: NA
cdr3_aa: CASSLGPQGDTEAFF
cdr3_nt: TGTGCCAGCAGCTTAGGACCCCAAGGAGACACTGAAGCTTTCTTT

j_call: TRBJ1-1
v_call: TRBV7-2
clone_size: NA
d_call: NA
cdr3_aa: CATLPRAGRTEAFF
cdr3_nt: TGTGCCACCTTACCCCGGGCAGGGAGGACTGAAGCTTTCTTT

j_call: TRBJ1-5
v_call: TRBV7-2
clone_size: NA
d_call: NA
cdr3_aa: CASSLNQWGGNQPQHF
cdr3_nt: TGTGCCAGCAGCTTAAACCAATGGGGGGGCAATCAGCCCCAGCATTTT

j_call: TRBJ2-1
v_call: TRBV27
clone_size: NA
d_call: TRBD2
cdr3_aa: CASSSTRLAGVDEQFF
cdr3_nt: TGTGCCAGCAGTTCAACCCGACTAGCGGGAGTGGATGAGCAGTTCTTC

j_call: TRBJ2-7
v_call: TRBV30
clone_size: NA
d_call: NA
cdr3_aa: CAWSIDLNSYEQYF
cdr3_nt: TGTGCCTGGAGTATTGACTTAAACTCCTACGAGCAGTACTTC

j_call: TRBJ2-7
v_call: TRBV2
clone_size: few
d_call: TRBD2
cdr3_aa: CASQGLAPSEQYF
cdr3_nt: TGTGCCAGCCAGGGACTAGCGCCCTCCGAGCAGTACTTC

j_call: TRBJ2-2
v_call: TRBV21-1
clone_size: NA
d_call: NA
cdr3_aa: CASSKVRSGSDTGELFF
cdr3_nt: TGTGCCAGCAGCAAAGTACGTAGCGGGAGTGATACCGGGGAGCTGTTTTTT

j_call: TRBJ2-7
v_call: TRBV7-6
clone_size: NA
d_call: TRBD2
cdr3_aa: CASSLGTSGRDEQYF
cdr3_nt: TGTGCCAGCAGCTTAGGGACTAGCGGGAGGGACGAGCAGTACTTC

j_call: TRBJ2-7
v_call: TRBV27
clone_size: NA
d_call: TRBD2
cdr3_aa: CASSLISGSGYEQYF
cdr3_nt: TGTGCCAGCAGTTTAATTAGCGGGAGCGGGTACGAGCAGTACTTC

j_call: TRBJ1-4
v_call: TRBV28
clone_size: once
d_call: NA
cdr3_aa: CASCNRVSNEKLFF
cdr3_nt: TGTGCCAGCTGCAACAGGGTTTCCAATGAAAAACTGTTTTTT

j_call: TRBJ1-2
v_call: TRBV19
clone_size: NA
d_call: NA
cdr3_aa: CASSIGFGLLGYTF
cdr3_nt: TGTGCCAGTAGTATAGGTTTTGGACTGCTTGGCTACACCTTC

j_call: TRBJ2-7
v_call: TRBV27
clone_size: NA
d_call: TRBD2
cdr3_aa: CASSKGLAGRRDEQYF
cdr3_nt: TGTGCCAGCAGTAAGGGACTAGCGGGCCGTCGGGACGAGCAGTACTTC

j_call: TRBJ1-4
v_call: TRBV28
clone_size: few
d_call: NA
cdr3_aa: CASSVGGINEKLFF
cdr3_nt: TGTGCCAGCAGCGTCGGGGGGATTAATGAAAAACTGTTTTTT

j_call: TRBJ2-2
v_call: TRBV7-3
clone_size: NA
d_call: NA
cdr3_aa: CASSLTAQNTGELFF
cdr3_nt: TGTGCCAGCAGCTTAACGGCCCAAAACACCGGGGAGCTGTTTTTT

j_call: TRBJ1-2
v_call: TRBV28
clone_size: NA
d_call: TRBD1
cdr3_aa: CASSSRDRGLYGYTF
cdr3_nt: TGTGCCAGCAGCTCTAGGGACAGGGGGCTCTATGGCTACACCTTC